The 14 T cell receptor beta chains reported below all come from one sample, sequenced in a study of cytomegalovirus exposure and HLA in healthy donors. PCR was performed using 60 Vbeta and 13 Jbeta primers. This table comes from immunoSEQ multiplex PCR, and its TCRdb copy is limited to in-frame clones, with some not included. The table lists tens of thousands of clones, approximately 80% of them singletons. Sequencing input: PBMCs. The receptors here all came from a man younger than 30 in good health and CMV-seronegative.

The chain combines TRBV28 with TRBJ2-3, with D possibly matching TRBD1 (6 bases). Germline V CDR1 and CDR2: MDHEN, SYDVKM. The CDR3 length is 15 residues. The germline V and J ends were trimmed by 2 bases and 0 bases, with 9 bases remaining between them. The CDR3 DNA is TGTGCCAGCAGTTTAGGGGGACAAAGCACAGATACGCAGTATTTT. It is translated as CASSLGGQSTDTQYF.

In this sample, this clone turned up a few times. The V and J genes are TRBV15 and TRBJ2-5; D may be TRBD2 (5 bases). The V gene lost 9 bases and the J gene lost 0 bases, with 17 bases spanning the gap. Germline values: CDR1 LNHNV, CDR2 YYDKDF (reference sequence). The CDR3 sequence is 15 residues long. The CDR3 protein is CATAKLDVHQETQYF. The CDR3 coding sequence is TGTGCCACAGCGAAACTAGACGTCCACCAAGAGACCCAGTACTTC.

This rearrangement joins TRBV7-2 to TRBJ2-7; D not certain. Germline V gene lookup returns CDR1 SGHTA and CDR2 FQGNSA. Trimming left V 3 bases short and J 4 bases short, with 7 bases between. This CDR3 spans 12 amino acids. The CDR3 nucleotides are TGTGCCAGCAGCTTGACTGGGTACGAGCAGTACTTC. Amino acid sequence: CASSLTGYEQYF. The full variable domain, in which reference TRBV7-2 and TRBJ2-7 provide the parts outside the CDR3, is GAGVSQSPSNKVTEKGKDVELRCDPISGHTALYWYRQSLGQGLEFLIYFQGNSAPDKSGLPSDRFSAERTGGSVSTLTIQRTQQEDSAVYLCASSLTGYEQYFGPGTRLTVT.

The chain combines TRBV6-1 with TRBJ2-3; TRBD1 matches 9 bases. V gave up 7 bases and J gave up 4 bases; unmatched junction bases: 9. Looked up from germline, CDR1 is MNHNS and CDR2 is SASEGT. The length of the CDR3 is 15 residues. CDR3: CASIPPGTGPDTQYF. CDR3 DNA: TGTGCCAGCATACCCCCCGGGACAGGGCCAGATACGCAGTATTTT.

The chain couples TRBV28 to TRBJ1-1; 9 bases are shared with TRBD1. V lost 1 base to trimming and J lost 4 bases; unmatched junction nucleotides: 4. This CDR3 is 15 amino acids long. Germline V gene lookup returns CDR1 MDHEN and CDR2 SYDVKM. CDR3 nucleotide sequence: TGTGCCAGCAGTTTATTAGGACAGGGGCCCACTGAAGCTTTCTTT. It yields the protein CASSLLGQGPTEAFF. The variable domain in full, completed from reference TRBV28 and TRBJ1-1, reads DVKVTQSSRYLVKRTGEKVFLECVQDMDHENMFWYRQDPGLGLRLIYFSYDVKMKEKGDIPEGYSVSREKKERFSLILESASTNQTSMYLCASSLLGQGPTEAFFGQGTRLTVV.

The J gene is TRBJ2-1, the V gene TRBV18; TRBD1 matches at 8 bases. With V trimmed by 3 bases and J by 4 bases, 2 bases remained unmatched. CDR1 is KGHSH, CDR2 LQKENI, per germline. The CDR3 runs to 14 residues. The CDR3 DNA sequence: TGTGCCAGCTCACCGGACAGGGCATACAATGAGCAGTTCTTC. Its translation: CASSPDRAYNEQFF. Full variable domain (rest looked up from reference TRBV18 and TRBJ2-1): NAGVMQNPRHLVRRRGQEARLRCSPMKGHSHVYWYRQLPEEGLKFMVYLQKENIIDESGMPKERFSAEFPKEGPSILRIQQVVRGDSAAYFCASSPDRAYNEQFFGPGTRLTVL.

The chain combines TRBV10-3 with TRBJ2-7; 7 nucleotides align to TRBD1. From germline, CDR1 is ENHRY and CDR2 SYGVKD. The junction had 15 bases not matched to a gene; V was cut back by 7 bases and J by 3 bases. The CDR3 runs to 16 residues. CDR3 coding DNA: TGTGCCATCAACCCCCCGACAGGGCTTCCCTTCTACGAGCAGTACGTC. It is translated as CAINPPTGLPFYEQYV.

The V gene is TRBV6-4, the J gene TRBJ1-2, with D possibly being TRBD1 (5 bases). Germline V gives CDR1 MRHNA, CDR2 SNTAGT. V lost 1 base and J 8 bases, leaving 14 bases between the germline ends. The CDR3 loop spans 14 amino acids. The CDR3 nucleotides read TGTGCCAGCAGTGACTGGAATAGGGGAGGAGGCTACACCTTC. Protein: CASSDWNRGGGYTF.

This clone has only one observation. This sequence joins TRBV5-4 and TRBJ1-4, with 7 bases lining up with TRBD1. Trimming took 4 bases from V and 4 from J; bases not matched to a gene: 4. There are 14 residues in the CDR3. CDR1 and CDR2 from the germline V gene are SGHNT and YYREEE (reference sequence). CDR3 nucleotide sequence: TGTGCCAGCAGCGGGGACAGTGGTAATGAAAAACTGTTTTTT. It codes for CASSGDSGNEKLFF.

This clone was detected a few times. V gene TRBV4-2 combines with J gene TRBJ1-2, with TRBD1 as a possible D gene (6 bases). The CDR3 runs 15 residues. Germline-derived CDR1 and CDR2 are LGHNA and YNFKEQ. V lost 2 bases and J 2 bases, leaving 12 bases between the germline ends. The CDR3 DNA reads as TGTGCCAGCAGCCAAAGCAGGGGAAGCAACTATGGCTACACCTTC. Translation: CASSQSRGSNYGYTF.

The rearrangement links TRBV28 to TRBJ1-2; TRBD1 aligns across 7 bases. Unmatched junction bases numbered 9, after V lost 7 bases and J lost 7 bases. CDR1 is MDHEN and CDR2 is SYDVKM in the germline V gene. The CDR3 is 13 amino acids. Here the CDR3 reads CASMRGLAGGYTF. For the CDR3, the DNA is TGTGCCAGCATGAGGGGGCTGGCGGGTGGCTACACCTTC.

The gene calls are TRBV19 and TRBJ1-1, with 8 nucleotides matching TRBD1. Trimming cost V 1 base and J 7 bases; bases outside gene matches: 2. Germline values: CDR1 LNHDA, CDR2 SQIVND (reference sequence). The CDR3 has 13 amino acids. CDR3 amino acids: CASSIVDRDEAFF. The CDR3 DNA reads as TGTGCCAGTAGTATAGTGGACAGGGATGAAGCTTTCTTT. The variable domain in full, completed from reference TRBV19 and TRBJ1-1, reads DGGITQSPKYLFRKEGQNVTLSCEQNLNHDAMYWYRQDPGQGLRLIYYSQIVNDFQKGDIAEGYSVSREKKESFPLTVTSAQKNPTAFYLCASSIVDRDEAFFGQGTRLTVV.

The rearrangement uses TRBV5-1 and TRBJ1-3; TRBD1 is a possible D gene (5 bases). In germline, CDR1 is SGHRS, CDR2 YFSETQ. Between the trimmed V and J ends, which lost 4 bases and 4 bases, there was a span of 12 bases. This CDR3 is built from 14 residues. CDR3 DNA sequence: TGCGCCAGCAGCCGTGCAGGGATCGGAAACACCATATATTTT. Translated, it gives CASSRAGIGNTIYF.

The rearrangement uses TRBV10-3 and TRBJ1-1; TRBD1 matches 7 bases. V trimming: 4 bases; J trimming: 1 base; junction bases outside the gene matches: 9. CDR3 length equals 16 residues. Germline V gene lookup returns CDR1 ENHRY and CDR2 SYGVKD. The CDR3 nucleotides read TGTGCCATCAGTGGACGGGACAGCCAACGGAACACTGAAGCTTTCTTT. This translates into CAISGRDSQRNTEAFF.